The clone carrying this T cell receptor delta chain has more than one count but fewer than ten. Its antigen is unknown. TCRdb lists the protein of a much larger clone for this DNA, which differs at residue 5, so this is likely a read error; the protein given here is translated from the DNA itself. TCRdb fed the multiplex PCR reads into CATT to redo clone calling. The sample contains 50,000 to 55,000 delta-chain clones, roughly 1.9% of which appear only once. The data stem from a study of γδ T cells in repeated Plasmodium falciparum infection. The study's findings and limits: Compared with Australian children, Malian Vdelta2-negative repertoires seemed more clonal, less diverse, less shared. Repeated controlled infections reportedly drove waves of new clonotype selection in Vdelta2-negative, mostly Vdelta1+, gammadelta repertoires.

The V end lost 5 bases, the J end lost 0 bases, and 28 bases lay between the germline ends. Germline V lookup: CDR1 TSWWSYY, CDR2 QGS. This CDR3 is 20 amino acids long. Bulk repertoires came from Vgamma9/Vdelta2+ or Vdelta2-negative gammadelta T cells flow-sorted from PBMC. The rearrangement links TRDV1 to TRDJ1; D perhaps matches TRDD3 (5 bases). Matching the DNA to germline supplied the J gene, which TCRdb does not give. This receptor was obtained from a pool of human donors (malaria-infected and uninfected, not separated). The sample consisted of gamma-delta T cells from blood. CDR3 sequence (DNA): TGTGCTCTTGGGAACTTCGCGGGGACTCCAAGGCGAGAGTACACCGATAAACTCATCTTT. Encoded protein: CALGNFAGTPRREYTDKLIF.